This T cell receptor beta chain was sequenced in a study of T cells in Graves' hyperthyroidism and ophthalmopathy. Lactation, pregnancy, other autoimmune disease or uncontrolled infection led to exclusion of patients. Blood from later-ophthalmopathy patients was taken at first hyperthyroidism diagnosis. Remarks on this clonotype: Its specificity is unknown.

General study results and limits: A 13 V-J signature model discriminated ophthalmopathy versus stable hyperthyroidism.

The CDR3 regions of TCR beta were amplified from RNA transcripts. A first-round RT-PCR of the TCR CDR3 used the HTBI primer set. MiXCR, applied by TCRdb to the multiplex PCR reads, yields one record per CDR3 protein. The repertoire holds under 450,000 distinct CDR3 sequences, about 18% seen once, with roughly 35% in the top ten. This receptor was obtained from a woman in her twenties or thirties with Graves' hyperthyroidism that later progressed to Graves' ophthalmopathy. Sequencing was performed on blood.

CDR3 sequence (DNA): TGCGCCAGCAGCGGTGATTGGGACAGAAATGAGCAGTTCTTC. It is translated as CASSGDWDRNEQFF. The rearrangement links TRBV5-1 to TRBJ2-1; 7 bases line up with TRBD1. Germline assignment: CDR1 SGHRS and CDR2 YFSETQ. Trimming removed 4 bases from V and 7 bases from J; junction bases left unmatched: 8. The CDR3 has 14 amino acids.